Shown below are 5 T cell receptor beta chains from a single sample sequenced in a study of siplizumab effects on memory and regulatory T cells. The repertoire was sequenced with immunoSEQ multiplex PCR; TCRdb's copy has only in-frame clones and lacks some. The sample lists some 100,000 clones, 90% to 95% occurring once. Sequenced: Tregs sorted from blood. The receptors here all came from a human donor in good health.

The chain has TRBV5-1 and TRBJ2-2; no definite D call. CDR1 and CDR2 (germline): SGHRS, YFSETQ. This CDR3 is 15 amino acids long. V was trimmed by 3 bases and J by 0 bases, leaving 9 bases between them. CDR3 in DNA: TGCGCCAGCAGCTCACGACGGACGAACACCGGGGAGCTGTTTTTT. It yields the protein CASSSRRTNTGELFF.

The rearrangement uses TRBV11-2 and TRBJ2-1; 9 positions match TRBD2. Germline CDR1 SGHAT, CDR2 FQNNGV. J gave up 4 bases and V 3 bases, and 4 bases lay outside the gene matches. The CDR3 length is 15 residues. CDR3 in amino acids: CASSFVLAGYNEQFF. In nucleotides, the CDR3 is TGTGCCAGCAGCTTTGTACTAGCGGGTTACAATGAGCAGTTCTTC.

V is TRBV5-1 and J is TRBJ1-2; D remains ambiguous. The CDR3 extends over 12 amino acids. Trimming stripped 4 bases from V and 10 bases from J, with 14 bases between. Germline values: CDR1 SGHRS, CDR2 YFSETQ. Here the CDR3 reads CASSAWTRHYTF. DNA for the CDR3: TGCGCCAGCAGCGCTTGGACGAGACACTACACCTTC.

CDR3 protein: CAIGGGGIDEQFF. Here the CDR3 DNA reads TGTGCCATCGGGGGTGGCGGGATCGATGAGCAGTTCTTC. This chain joins TRBV10-3 and TRBJ2-1; D is possibly TRBD2 (6 bases). Trimming cost V 8 bases and J 8 bases, with 16 bases left between them. Per the germline V gene, CDR1 is ENHRY and CDR2 is SYGVKD. The CDR3 is made up of 13 amino acids.

The CDR3 DNA sequence: TGTGCCAGCAGTTTAAGATACGAGCAGTACTTC. Translating gives CASSLRYEQYF. The rearrangement joins TRBV28 to TRBJ2-7; no definite D call. This CDR3 has 11 residues. CDR1 and CDR2 (germline): MDHEN, SYDVKM. V lost 2 bases and J lost 4, with 3 bases in between.